This T cell receptor (beta chain) was identified in a study of T-cell reconstitution after alpha-beta-depleted transplantation in children. Overall study findings and caveats: Two months or so post-transplant, alpha-beta T cells reportedly derived from several hundred expanded graft clones. T-cell numbers and diversity, one year after transplant, stemmed largely from T cells that were newly produced. Several patients had high TCRbeta diversity at day 60; it came from surviving recipient T cells and thymic progenitors.

This clonotype was detected only a few times. The antigen remains unidentified. This CDR3 spans 17 amino acids. CDR1 is SGHTA and CDR2 is FQGTGA in the germline V gene. With V trimmed by 0 bases and J by 7 bases, 7 bases remained unmatched. Preparing the TCRbeta library involved the use of unique molecular identifiers. TCRdb recomputed calls from the PCR reads with MiXCR, one row per CDR3 protein. The sample includes roughly 790,000 distinct CDR3 sequences, approximately 15% of them seen just once. This specimen consisted of PBMCs, mostly from graft donor cells, obtained 360 days after TCRalphabeta/CD19-depleted stem cell transplant. The chain joins TRBV7-3 to TRBJ2-2; 11 positions agree with TRBD2. This sequence was found in a male patient aged 10-17 years who had a stem cell transplant for acute lymphoblastic leukemia, so the T cells may come from the graft donor. The CDR3 is CASSLTFLTSGSGELFF. Written as DNA, the CDR3 is TGTGCCAGCAGCTTAACTTTTCTAACTAGCGGGAGCGGGGAGCTGTTTTTT.